The entry below describes one T cell receptor (beta chain). The antigen is undetermined. The sample originates from a study of T cell responses to AZD1222 COVID-19 vaccine. J was trimmed by 2 bases and V by 5 bases; bases with no gene match: 8. This CDR3 comprises 16 residues. CDR1 and CDR2 from the germline V gene are SEHNR and FQNEAQ (reference sequence). Study-wide results and limits: Only five or six people who got AZD1222 tested seropositive at baseline. Repertoires were obtained only post-peak T cell response. White British ancestry dominated among donors, who included more females, and clonal diversity was possibly underestimated. Breadth and depth of Spike-specific TCRs rose after two AZD1222 doses.

Only in-frame clones appear in the TCRdb table, and some are missing; sequencing was by immunoSEQ multiplex PCR. This table holds 110,000 to 150,000 clones, approximately 93% found once. This TCR was sampled from an adult who had recovered from COVID-19. This material consisted of peripheral blood, taken after recovery from COVID-19. The chain combines TRBV7-9 with TRBJ2-7; 11 bases agree with TRBD1. CDR3 loop: CASSTFRDRGAYEQYF. The CDR3 DNA sequence: TGTGCCAGCAGCACATTCCGGGACAGGGGGGCCTACGAGCAGTACTTC.